The present TCR beta chain was sequenced within a study of post-analysis software for immune sequencing data. Across the whole study: Multiple sclerosis in the patients followed relapsing-remitting, secondary progressive and progressive-relapsing courses.

Unique-molecular-identifier-tagged TCR beta cDNA libraries were used. Researchers reported 400,000 to 600,000 cDNA molecules coming from approximately 0.91 to 9.4 million T cells. TCRdb recomputed calls from the PCR reads with MiXCR, one row per CDR3 protein. The sample lists about 460,000 distinct CDR3 sequences; roughly 45% were seen once. Study results and limitations: Multiple sclerosis was associated with a significant reduction in normalized Chao1 diversity relative to controls. About 5 TRBV segments were more frequent in patients than controls; TRBV5-6, TRBV5-1 and TRBV20-1 belonged to this group. When the samples were clustered directly with F measure, those that had been prepared in the same batch showed strong co-clustering.

There are a few counts of this clonotype. Its specificity is not known. This CDR3 is built from 14 residues. Germline values: CDR1 DFQATT, CDR2 SNEGSKA (reference sequence). The chain carries TRBV20-1 and TRBJ2-5; 8 nucleotides align to TRBD1. The better agreement between TRBJ2-7 and the DNA end casts doubt on the J call. Sequenced material: blood. This TCR derives from a girl aged 10-17 years with multiple sclerosis. The CDR3 reads CSAGGGQGRVEQYF. In nucleotides, the CDR3 is TGCAGTGCTGGGGGAGGACAGGGACGAGTCGAGCAGTACTTC.